The 28 T cell receptor beta chains below come from one sample, sequenced in a study of blood T cell repertoires in COVID-19. Generated by immunoSEQ multiplex PCR, the TCRdb table keeps only in-frame clones and is missing some. The sample includes approximately 80,000 clones, over 80% seen only once; the top ten take 2% to 2.5%. The source material was peripheral blood. These receptors all stem from a woman between 70 and 85 years old with acute or convalescent COVID-19.

J is TRBJ1-1 and V is TRBV7-3, with 9 bases identical to TRBD1. The CDR3 runs to 15 residues. The V gene's germline CDR1 is SGHTA and CDR2 FQGTGA. The V segment lost 5 bases and the J segment 4 bases; nucleotides outside the gene matches: 8. The CDR3 region is CASSPPTGGGTEAFF. As DNA, the CDR3 is TGTGCCAGCAGCCCCCCGACAGGGGGAGGCACTGAAGCTTTCTTT. The full variable domain, with the rest looked up from reference TRBV7-3 and TRBJ1-1, is GAGVSQTPSNKVTEKGKYVELRCDPISGHTALYWYRQSLGQGPEFLIYFQGTGAADDSGLPNDRFFAVRPEGSVSTLKIQRTERGDSAVYLCASSPPTGGGTEAFFGQGTRLTVV.

Notes on this clone: Other DNA sequences within the sample encode an identical CDR3. The genes are TRBV9 and TRBJ2-7, with TRBD1 identical over 9 bases. There are 14 residues in the CDR3. The V segment lost 4 bases and the J segment 1 base; nucleotides outside the gene matches: 3. CDR1 is SGDLS, CDR2 YYNGEE, per germline. The CDR3 spells CASSLGQGSYEQYF. The CDR3 DNA sequence: TGTGCCAGCAGCCTGGGACAGGGATCCTACGAGCAGTACTTC.

This clone showed up just a few times. The genes are TRBV27 and TRBJ1-3; 7 bases agree with TRBD1. V trimming: 4 bases; J trimming: 1 base; junction bases outside the gene matches: 10. CDR3 length: 17 amino acids. CDR1 is MNHEY and CDR2 is SMNVEV in the germline V gene (reference sequence). The CDR3 spells CASSSLTGIRSGNTIYF. As DNA, the CDR3 is TGTGCCAGCAGTTCCCTGACAGGGATTAGATCTGGAAACACCATATATTTT.

The chain couples TRBV30 to TRBJ1-4; a possible D gene is TRBD1 (6 bases). Trimming removed 2 bases at V and 15 bases at J, with 19 bases between. Germline loops: CDR1 GTSNPN, CDR2 SVGIG (reference sequence). The CDR3 sequence is 13 residues long. This CDR3 is CAWSPGVAGKVFF. CDR3 in DNA: TGTGCCTGGAGTCCAGGGGTTGCAGGGAAGGTGTTTTTT.

This clone has only one observation. V and J are TRBV30 and TRBJ2-2; 8 positions agree with TRBD1. V gave up 2 bases and J gave up 3 bases; unmatched junction bases: 5. There are 15 residues in the CDR3. Germline CDR1 and CDR2: GTSNPN and SVGIG (reference sequence). The DNA of the CDR3 is TGTGCCTGGAGTCGAGGACAGGGAGACACCGGGGAGCTGTTTTTT. This codes for CAWSRGQGDTGELFF.

The sample holds a few counts of this clone. The genes are TRBV3-1 (or the pseudogene TRBV3-2) and TRBJ2-2, with D uncertain. Trimming took off 1 base at V and 4 bases at J, with 7 bases between the two ends. Germline assignment: CDR1 LGHDT and CDR2 YNNKEL (reference sequence). The CDR3 sequence is 14 residues long. CDR3: CASSQGRSTGELFF. In DNA, the CDR3 is TGTGCCAGCAGCCAAGGGAGAAGCACCGGGGAGCTGTTTTTT.

The gene calls are TRBV2 and TRBJ1-4; D may be TRBD1 (6 bases). The CDR3 length is 14 residues. Germline lookup yields CDR1 SNHLY and CDR2 FYNNEI. V was shortened by 9 bases and J by 8 bases, with 19 bases between the two germline ends. CDR3: CASLRGGLGEKLFF. The DNA of the CDR3 is TGTGCCAGTCTGAGGGGGGGGCTGGGCGAAAAACTGTTTTTT.

The gene calls are TRBV6-5 and TRBJ2-7, with D uncertain. The CDR3 contains 15 residues. Trimming took 0 bases from V and 4 from J, leaving 13 bases between them. The germline CDR1 and CDR2 sequences are MNHEY and SVGAGI. CDR3 bases: TGTGCCAGCAGTTACTCGAGAGGCGTGGGTTACGAGCAGTACTTC. It encodes CASSYSRGVGYEQYF.

A single count supports this clone. The chain carries TRBV19 and TRBJ2-1; D might be TRBD1 (6 bases). In germline, CDR1 is LNHDA, CDR2 SQIVND (reference sequence). The V end was cut by 0 bases, the J end by 14 bases, with 11 bases between. This CDR3 spans 12 amino acids. The CDR3 is CASSIDLGAKFF. CDR3 DNA sequence: TGTGCCAGTAGTATAGATCTGGGGGCGAAGTTCTTC.

The genes are TRBV7-6 and TRBJ1-1; 7 positions match TRBD1. Germline CDR1 and CDR2: SGHVS and FNYEAQ. The junction had 9 bases not matched to a gene; V was cut back by 2 bases and J by 3 bases. The CDR3 totals 16 residues. CDR3 in amino acids: CASSLRGPRAYTEAFF. CDR3 DNA: TGTGCCAGCAGCTTAAGGGGGCCTCGCGCCTACACTGAAGCTTTCTTT.

V gene TRBV5-5 combines with J gene TRBJ1-2, with TRBD1 identical over 10 bases. The germline V gene has CDR1 SGHKS and CDR2 YYEKEE (reference sequence). After removal of 0 bases from V and 7 bases from J, the junction contained 6 bases not matched to a gene. The CDR3 sequence is 15 residues long. The CDR3: CASSLDPGQGSGYTF. The CDR3 coding sequence is TGTGCCAGCAGCTTGGACCCGGGACAGGGGAGTGGCTACACCTTC.

As for this clone: The sample carries other DNA sequences with the same CDR3. This chain links TRBV9 with TRBJ1-1; D is unclear. CDR1 is SGDLS and CDR2 is YYNGEE in the germline V gene. The CDR3 is 13 residues long. Trimming took off 1 base at V and 3 bases at J, with 7 bases between the two ends. The CDR3 loop reads CASSVTPDTEAFF. The CDR3 DNA reads as TGTGCCAGCAGCGTAACCCCGGACACTGAAGCTTTCTTT.

This chain uses TRBV11-3 with TRBJ1-2; D not resolved. The CDR3 has 13 amino acids. The V end lost 5 bases, the J end lost 3 bases, and 10 bases lay between the germline ends. Germline assignment: CDR1 SGHNT and CDR2 YENEEA. The CDR3 region is CASSPTTYYGYTF. CDR3 nucleotide sequence: TGTGCCAGCAGCCCGACAACGTACTATGGCTACACCTTC.

This clone appeared a few times. The V call is TRBV21-1, the J call TRBJ1-5. TRBV21-1 is termed a pseudogene. There are 15 residues in the CDR3. The CDR3 protein is CASSKGSAVNQPQHF. The CDR3 DNA is TGTGCCAGCAGCAAAGGTTCCGCGGTCAATCAGCCCCAGCATTTT.

This clone was found a few times. The V and J genes are TRBV7-3 and TRBJ2-5; TRBD2 agrees at 7 bases. V shed 2 bases, J shed 2 bases, and the junction held 2 bases outside the gene matches. The CDR3 is 14 residues long. Germline V gene data show CDR1 as SGHTA and CDR2 as FQGTGA. In DNA, the CDR3 is TGTGCCAGCAGCTTATCCGGGGGGCAAGAGACCCAGTACTTC. This gives the protein CASSLSGGQETQYF.

This sequence joins TRBV30 and TRBJ1-4, with D possibly matching TRBD1 (5 bases). CDR3 length: 13 residues. Germline V gene lookup returns CDR1 GTSNPN and CDR2 SVGIG (reference sequence). V lost 5 bases to trimming and J lost 1 base, with 8 bases between them. This chain's CDR3 is CAWATGTNEKLFF. The CDR3 DNA follows: TGTGCCTGGGCAACAGGAACTAATGAAAAACTGTTTTTT.

This clone showed up just once. This chain links TRBV28 with TRBJ2-1, with unresolved D. V dropped 6 bases and J dropped 8 bases, with 11 bases sitting between them. Looked up from germline, CDR1 is MDHEN and CDR2 is SYDVKM. The CDR3 sequence is 12 residues long. This CDR3 is CASSTILDEQFF. The CDR3 bases are TGTGCCAGCAGCACTATTTTGGATGAGCAGTTCTTC. Full variable domain (rest looked up from reference TRBV28 and TRBJ2-1): DVKVTQSSRYLVKRTGEKVFLECVQDMDHENMFWYRQDPGLGLRLIYFSYDVKMKEKGDIPEGYSVSREKKERFSLILESASTNQTSMYLCASSTILDEQFFGPGTRLTVL.

The V call is TRBV2, the J call TRBJ1-5; D call uncertain. Germline V gene sequence: CDR1 SNHLY, CDR2 FYNNEI. This CDR3 has 14 amino acids. V was trimmed by 3 bases and J by 1 base, leaving 7 bases between them. In DNA, the CDR3 is TGTGCCAGCAGTGATTTAATGAGCAATCAGCCCCAGCATTTT. Amino acids: CASSDLMSNQPQHF.

CDR3 nucleotides: TGTGCCAGCAGCCAAGGACAGGGGGCGGACACTGAAGCTTTCTTT. Translating it yields CASSQGQGADTEAFF. V is TRBV3-1 (or the pseudogene TRBV3-2) and J is TRBJ1-1; 10 positions match TRBD1. Germline V gene data show CDR1 as LGHDT and CDR2 as YNNKEL (reference sequence). The J segment lost 3 bases and the V segment lost 1 base, leaving 2 bases of the junction unmatched. CDR3 length: 15 amino acids.

This rearrangement joins TRBV11-2 to TRBJ2-5, with unresolved D. This CDR3 is built from 13 residues. CDR1 and CDR2 (germline): SGHAT, FQNNGV. V dropped 5 bases and J dropped 1 base, with 8 bases sitting between them. Here the CDR3 reads CASSAGLQETQYF. In DNA form, the CDR3 reads TGTGCCAGCAGCGCTGGCCTCCAAGAGACCCAGTACTTC.

V and J are TRBV28 and TRBJ1-1; D is undetermined. Germline V gene data show CDR1 as MDHEN and CDR2 as SYDVKM. The CDR3 consists of 13 residues. Between the trimmed V and J ends, which lost 2 bases and 3 bases, there was a span of 7 bases. CDR3 residues: CASSLVGDTEAFF. The CDR3 DNA is TGTGCCAGCAGTTTAGTGGGAGACACTGAAGCTTTCTTT. Full variable domain (rest looked up from reference TRBV28 and TRBJ1-1): DVKVTQSSRYLVKRTGEKVFLECVQDMDHENMFWYRQDPGLGLRLIYFSYDVKMKEKGDIPEGYSVSREKKERFSLILESASTNQTSMYLCASSLVGDTEAFFGQGTRLTVV.

This chain connects TRBV4-1 to TRBJ1-2; D unclear. Germline V lookup: CDR1 MGHRA, CDR2 YSYEKL. Deletions cut 1 base from V and 3 bases from J, with 12 bases between. The CDR3 covers 15 residues. In nucleotides, the CDR3 is TGCGCCAGCAGCCAAGTTCCAGGTTCTGACTATGGCTACACCTTC. Encoded protein: CASSQVPGSDYGYTF.

This clone was detected once. CDR3 loop: CAISEPRSIDRGASGNTIYF. The DNA of the CDR3 is TGTGCCATCAGTGAGCCGCGATCCATCGACAGGGGGGCTTCGGGAAACACCATATATTTT. The rearrangement links TRBV10-3 to TRBJ1-3; 9 bases match TRBD1. Germline trimming cut 2 bases from V and 4 bases from J; bases unmatched to any gene: 18. The CDR3 length is 20 residues. CDR1 and CDR2 (germline): ENHRY, SYGVKD.

The sample holds a few counts of this clone. V is TRBV10-3 and J is TRBJ2-5; maybe TRBD1 (6 bases). Germline lookup yields CDR1 ENHRY and CDR2 SYGVKD. The CDR3 is made up of 15 amino acids. The germline V and J ends were trimmed by 7 bases and 2 bases, with 17 bases remaining between them. CDR3 DNA: TGTGCCATCACTAATGACAGGTCCCTGCAAGAGACCCAGTACTTC. It yields the protein CAITNDRSLQETQYF.

The chain joins TRBV5-1 to TRBJ2-5, with 8 positions matching TRBD2. V lost 4 bases and J lost 1; bases outside the gene matches: 6. The CDR3 runs to 15 residues. Germline V gives CDR1 SGHRS, CDR2 YFSETQ. The CDR3 loop reads CASSPREGLQETQYF. The CDR3 region has the DNA TGCGCCAGCAGCCCCCGGGAGGGGCTCCAAGAGACCCAGTACTTC.

This chain joins TRBV5-6 and TRBJ2-3; 10 bases match TRBD1. CDR3 length equals 16 residues. V shed 5 bases and J 4 bases; nucleotides not matched to a gene: 10. Germline V gives CDR1 SGHDT, CDR2 YYEEEE. DNA for the CDR3: TGTGCCAGCAGGCCTCCGGGACAGGGGAGGTCAGATACGCAGTATTTT. This sequence encodes CASRPPGQGRSDTQYF.

This chain links TRBV28 with TRBJ1-5; D is unresolved. The CDR3 runs 15 residues. V was cut by 5 bases and J by 4 bases, with 15 bases left in between. Per germline, CDR1 MDHEN and CDR2 SYDVKM. The CDR3, as DNA: TGTGCCAGCAGTCCTCCGGGAAACGGGAATCAGCCCCAGCATTTT. This gives the protein CASSPPGNGNQPQHF.

Worth noting for this clone: This specimen includes other DNA sequences encoding the same CDR3. CDR3 DNA sequence: TGTGCCAGCAGCTGGGACAGTATGAACACTGAAGCTTTCTTT. Residues: CASSWDSMNTEAFF. V gene TRBV5-4 combines with J gene TRBJ1-1; 7 nucleotides agree with TRBD1. The CDR3 extends over 14 amino acids. Unmatched junction bases numbered 2, after V lost 3 bases and J lost 0 bases. CDR1 and CDR2 (germline): SGHNT, YYREEE (reference sequence).